This section outlines one TCR beta chain sequence together with its context. As yet, its antigen is unknown. Assay: immunoSEQ multiplex PCR; the TCRdb copy retains only in-frame clones and omits some. This table holds about 110,000 clones, almost 90% found once. These data originate in a study of a mutant IDH1 vaccine in newly diagnosed glioma. Study-level information: Vaccination started 4-6 weeks after radiotherapy alone, or with temozolomide cycles.

Regarding time point: week 11, during vaccination. Each dose of the vaccine consisted of 300 ug of mutant IDH1 20-mer peptide, with topical imiquimod. Per the germline V gene, CDR1 is LNHDA and CDR2 is SQIVND (reference sequence). V dropped 6 bases and J dropped 4 bases, with 15 bases sitting between them. The CDR3 extends over 15 amino acids. The starting material was PBMCs, obtained from a glioma patient whose treatment included an IDH1 peptide vaccine. The V gene is TRBV19, the J gene TRBJ1-4; D possibly corresponds to TRBD1 (6 bases). This receptor was identified in a woman aged 45-65 years with glioma. CDR3 sequence (DNA): TGTGCCAGTAGGATCCGGGGGGCGGATAATGAAAAACTGTTTTTT. Amino acid sequence: CASRIRGADNEKLFF.